The clone carrying this T cell receptor beta chain was found a few times. The antigen is unknown. A universal primer site was incorporated via template switching, and the cDNA contained unique molecular identifiers. Each CDR3 protein gets one entry after TCRdb re-called the 5' RACE reads with MiXCR. The repertoire has more than 200,000 distinct CDR3 sequences, around 9.6% of them found once; the top ten carry 4% to 6%. The data stem from a study of identical twins. Study results and limitations: The analysis was cross-sectional rather than longitudinal within donors. Part of the zero-insertion signal could reflect confounding by invariant MAIT and iNKT cells. A lower insertion count was a feature of abundant cord blood beta clonotypes, with no such feature in memory repertoires.

J gave up 4 bases and V 3 bases, and 6 bases lay outside the gene matches. Germline V gene data show CDR1 as SGDLS and CDR2 as YYNGEE. CDR3 length: 16 residues. Specimen: memory (CD45RO+) T cells sorted from blood. This receptor was taken from a woman younger than 35 in good health. This rearrangement joins TRBV9 to TRBJ2-2; 10 bases agree with TRBD1. DNA for the CDR3: TGTGCCAGCAGCGCGATGACAGGGGGCTTCACCGGGGAGCTGTTTTTT. It yields the protein CASSAMTGGFTGELFF.